This T cell receptor (beta chain) was observed in a study of cytomegalovirus exposure and HLA in healthy donors. V lost 4 bases and J 6 bases, leaving 10 bases between the germline ends. Germline CDR1 SGHTA, CDR2 FQGNSA. This CDR3 has 13 residues. 60 Vbeta and 13 Jbeta primers were used in PCR. Data came from immunoSEQ multiplex PCR; TCRdb stores just in-frame clones and leaves some out. The sample shows over 90,000 clones, more than 70% of them seen only once. This sequence originates from a male donor in good health and CMV-seropositive. V and J are TRBV7-2 and TRBJ2-1; TRBD1 is a possible D gene (5 bases). Sequencing input: PBMCs. DNA of the CDR3: TGTGCCAGCAGCTGGGCCCAGGGCAATGAGCAGTTCTTC. It is translated as CASSWAQGNEQFF.